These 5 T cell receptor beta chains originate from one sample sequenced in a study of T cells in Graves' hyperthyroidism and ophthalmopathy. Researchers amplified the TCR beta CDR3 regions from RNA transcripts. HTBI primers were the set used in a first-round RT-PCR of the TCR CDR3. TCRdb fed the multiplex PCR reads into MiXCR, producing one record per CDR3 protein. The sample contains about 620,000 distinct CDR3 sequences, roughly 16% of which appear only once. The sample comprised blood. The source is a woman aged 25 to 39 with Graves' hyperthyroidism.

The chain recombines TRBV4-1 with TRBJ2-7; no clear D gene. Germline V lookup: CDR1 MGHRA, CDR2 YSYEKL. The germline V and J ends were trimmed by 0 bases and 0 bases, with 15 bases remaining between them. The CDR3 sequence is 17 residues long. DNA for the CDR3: TGCGCCAGCAGCCAAGACTTGCTTCTGTGGAGCTCCTACGAGCAGTACTTC. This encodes CASSQDLLLWSSYEQYF.

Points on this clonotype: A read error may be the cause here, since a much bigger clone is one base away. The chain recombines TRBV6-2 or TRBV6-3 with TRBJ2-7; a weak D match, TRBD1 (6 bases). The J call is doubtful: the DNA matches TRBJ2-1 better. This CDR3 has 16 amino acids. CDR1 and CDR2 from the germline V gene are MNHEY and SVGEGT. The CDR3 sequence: CASSYGRDTVSYEQFF. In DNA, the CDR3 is TGTGCCAGCAGTTACGGCAGGGACACGGTTTCCTACGAGCAGTTCTTC.

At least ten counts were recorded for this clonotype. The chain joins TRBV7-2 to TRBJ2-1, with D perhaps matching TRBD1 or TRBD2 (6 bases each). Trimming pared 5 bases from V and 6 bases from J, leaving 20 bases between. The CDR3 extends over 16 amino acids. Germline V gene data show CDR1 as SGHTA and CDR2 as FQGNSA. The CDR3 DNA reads TGTGCCAGCAGCGTCACGTTGGGGGGCGTCTTCAATGAGCAGTTCTTC. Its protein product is CASSVTLGGVFNEQFF. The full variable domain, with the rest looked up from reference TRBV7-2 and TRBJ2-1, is GAGVSQSPSNKVTEKGKDVELRCDPISGHTALYWYRQSLGQGLEFLIYFQGNSAPDKSGLPSDRFSAERTGGSVSTLTIQRTQQEDSAVYLCASSVTLGGVFNEQFFGPGTRLTVL.

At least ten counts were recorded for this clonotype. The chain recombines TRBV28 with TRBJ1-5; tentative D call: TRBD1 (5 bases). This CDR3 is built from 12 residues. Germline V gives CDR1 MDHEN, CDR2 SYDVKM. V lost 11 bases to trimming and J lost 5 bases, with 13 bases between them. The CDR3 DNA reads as TGTGCCGGGGGGTTTCCCCATCAGCCCCAGCATTTT. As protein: CAGGFPHQPQHF.

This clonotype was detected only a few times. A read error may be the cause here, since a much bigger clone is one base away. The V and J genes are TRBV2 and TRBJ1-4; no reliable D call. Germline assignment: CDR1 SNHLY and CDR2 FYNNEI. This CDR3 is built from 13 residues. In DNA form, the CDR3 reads TGTGCCGGCAGGCGGACGTCTGGTGAAAAACTGTTTTTT. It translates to CAGRRTSGEKLFF.